Listed below are T cell receptor beta chains from one sample, sequenced in a study of T-cell reconstitution after alpha-beta-depleted transplantation in children. MiXCR, run by TCRdb on the PCR reads, gives a single entry per CDR3 protein. Of hundreds of thousands of distinct CDR3 sequences listed, under 20% were seen once; the top ten hold about 41%. This specimen consisted of PBMCs, mostly from graft donor cells, obtained 360 days after TCRalphabeta/CD19-depleted stem cell transplant. All receptors derive from a male patient aged 2-10 years who had a stem cell transplant for acute lymphoblastic leukemia, so the T cells may come from the graft donor. The CDR3 runs from the conserved cysteine through the conserved F or W. D genes are given only for firm matches. Clone size appears in some rows only: once, few, many, or a class for an expanded clone.

>TRBV5-1|.|TRBD2|TRBJ2-7
CASSLLDPKTSGAYF
TGCGCCAGCAGCTTGTTGGACCCCAAGACTAGCGGCGCGTACTTC
>TRBV30|few|TRBD2|TRBJ2-1
CAWRAGGPYNEQFF
TGTGCCTGGAGGGCGGGAGGGCCCTACAATGAGCAGTTCTTC
>TRBV20-1|many|TRBD2|TRBJ2-7
CSAQEPSGDTYEQYF
TGCAGTGCTCAGGAGCCGAGCGGGGATACGTACGAGCAGTACTTC
>TRBV20-1|.|.|TRBJ2-3
CSARRGSGRTDTQYF
TGCAGTGCTAGGAGGGGGAGCGGTCGCACAGATACGCAGTATTTT
>TRBV4-2|.|.|TRBJ2-2
CARSPGRVSGELFF
TGTGCCAGGAGCCCCGGCCGGGTCTCCGGGGAGCTGTTTTTT
>TRBV10-2|.|.|TRBJ2-7
CASSRYRDNEQYF
TGCGCCAGCAGTCGATACCGGGACAACGAGCAGTACTTC
>TRBV7-6|few|TRBD1|TRBJ2-6
CASSSGTVFSGANVLTF
TGTGCCAGCAGCTCCGGGACAGTTTTTTCTGGGGCCAACGTCCTGACTTTC
>TRBV9|.|.|TRBJ1-5
CASSPLDGGRPQHF
TGTGCCAGCAGCCCGTTAGATGGCGGGAGGCCCCAGCATTTT
>TRBV20-1|few|.|TRBJ2-1
CNTQGLASYNEQFF
TGCAACACTCAGGGCTTAGCTTCCTACAATGAGCAGTTCTTC
>TRBV30|many|.|TRBJ2-3
CAVRRGRGKDTQYF
TGTGCCGTCAGGAGGGGCAGGGGGAAGGATACGCAGTATTTT
>TRBV5-1|many|.|TRBJ1-2
CASSLVRAEGYTF
TGCGCCAGCAGCTTGGTAAGGGCGGAAGGCTACACCTTC
>TRBV12-3/TRBV12-4|once|.|TRBJ2-7
CASGDKYYEQYF
TGTGCCAGCGGTGACAAGTACTACGAGCAGTACTTC
>TRBV27|few|TRBD2|TRBJ2-1
CASSLVQGLAGVNEQFF
TGTGCCAGCAGTTTAGTCCAAGGGCTAGCGGGAGTTAATGAGCAGTTCTTC
>TRBV5-5|.|.|TRBJ1-2
CASKVGNYGYTF
TGTGCCAGCAAGGTGGGGAACTATGGCTACACCTTC
>TRBV28|few|.|TRBJ1-4
CASSPPLNEKLFF
TGTGCCAGCAGTCCTCCCCTCAATGAAAAACTGTTTTTT
>TRBV5-5|many|TRBD2|TRBJ2-1
CASSSRAGDGIYNEQFF
TGTGCCAGCAGCTCCCGTGCGGGGGACGGTATATACAATGAGCAGTTCTTC
>TRBV5-1|few|.|TRBJ1-4
CASSLRRASTNEKLFF
TGCGCCAGCAGCTTGAGGAGAGCTTCAACTAATGAAAAACTGTTTTTT
>TRBV6-1|once|TRBD2|TRBJ2-1
CASRTLSGLAAYNEQFF
TGTGCCAGCAGAACACTTTCGGGACTAGCGGCTTACAATGAGCAGTTCTTC
>TRBV5-1|few|.|TRBJ2-1
CASSSPTYNEQFF
TGCGCCAGTTCTTCACCGACCTACAATGAGCAGTTCTTC
>TRBV28|.|TRBD1|TRBJ1-1
CASSSQGAMNTEAFF
TGTGCCAGCAGTTCACAGGGGGCGATGAACACTGAAGCTTTCTTT
>TRBV3-1|.|TRBD1|TRBJ2-7
CASSPQAGQGGNEQYF
TGTGCCAGCAGCCCCCAGGCGGGACAGGGGGGCAACGAGCAGTACTTC
>TRBV3-1|few|.|TRBJ2-7
CASSVTSPSISYEQYF
TGTGCCAGCAGCGTCACCAGTCCCTCCATCTCCTACGAGCAGTACTTC
>TRBV28|few|TRBD2|TRBJ2-3
CASSRLTSVLTDTQYF
TGTGCCAGCAGTCGGTTGACTAGCGTCCTCACAGATACGCAGTATTTT
>TRBV10-3|.|TRBD1|TRBJ2-5
CAISEFDPDREPQETQYF
TGTGCCATCAGTGAGTTTGACCCGGACAGGGAACCCCAAGAGACCCAGTACTTC
>TRBV27|few|.|TRBJ2-1
CASSFGPGKQFF
TGTGCCAGCAGTTTTGGGCCGGGGAAGCAGTTCTTC
>TRBV12-3/TRBV12-4|few|.|TRBJ2-2
CASTGITGELFF
TGTGCCAGCACCGGAATCACCGGGGAGCTGTTTTTT
>TRBV9|many|.|TRBJ2-5
CASSVAIDGTETQYF
TGTGCCAGCAGCGTTGCCATTGATGGTACCGAGACCCAGTACTTC
>TRBV6-2/TRBV6-3|few|TRBD2|TRBJ2-1
CASSPLAARTKNNEQFF
TGTGCCAGCAGCCCACTAGCGGCTAGGACTAAGAACAATGAGCAGTTCTTC
>TRBV7-8|few|TRBD2|TRBJ2-3
CASSGPGTSDTDTQYF
TGTGCCAGCAGCGGACCCGGGACTAGTGACACAGATACGCAGTATTTT
>TRBV7-6|many|TRBD2|TRBJ2-1
CASSLAPGLAGNNEQFF
TGTGCCAGCAGCTTAGCGCCGGGACTAGCGGGAAACAATGAGCAGTTCTTC
>TRBV4-2|.|TRBD1|TRBJ2-3
CASSQLDRETDTQYF
TGTGCCAGCAGCCAATTGGACAGGGAAACAGATACGCAGTATTTT
>TRBV4-2|.|.|TRBJ2-7
CASSQRDRSYEQYF
TGTGCCAGCAGCCAACGGGACCGCTCCTACGAGCAGTACTTC
>TRBV12-3/TRBV12-4|few|TRBD2|TRBJ2-3
CASSLRGLASITDTQYF
TGTGCCAGCAGTTTGCGGGGACTAGCGAGCATCACAGATACGCAGTATTTT
>TRBV4-3|few|.|TRBJ2-7
CASSQDPPPLSSSYEQYF
TGCGCCAGCAGCCAAGATCCCCCCCCACTATCTAGCTCCTACGAGCAGTACTTC
>TRBV6-2/TRBV6-3|.|.|TRBJ2-1
CASSHPGTYNEQFF
TGTGCCAGCAGTCACCCCGGCACCTACAATGAGCAGTTCTTC